The clone carrying this T cell receptor (beta chain) came up many times. Its specificity is unknown. Using RNA transcripts as the source, TCR beta CDR3 regions were amplified. The HTBI primer set was used in a first-round RT-PCR of the TCR CDR3. TCRdb re-called the multiplex PCR reads with MiXCR, one entry per CDR3 protein. The sample has about 640,000 distinct CDR3 sequences; around 13% are singletons. The PBMCs were taken from around 9.1 ml of fresh peripheral blood. This entry comes from a study of T cells in Graves' hyperthyroidism and ophthalmopathy. V was pared by 1 base and J by 3 bases, with 7 bases between. CDR1 is SEHNR, CDR2 FQNEAQ, per germline (reference sequence). This CDR3 has 15 residues. Study results and caveats: Ophthalmopathy got predicted by the model a median approximately six months before its onset.

The rearrangement links TRBV7-9 to TRBJ1-6; possibly TRBD1 for D (5 bases). The receptor was derived from a woman in her fifties or sixties with Graves' ophthalmopathy. Sequenced: blood. This chain's CDR3 is CASSLGTNYNSPLHF. The CDR3 DNA reads TGTGCCAGCAGCTTAGGGACAAACTATAATTCACCCCTCCACTTT. Complete variable domain (other parts from reference TRBV7-9 and TRBJ1-6): DTGVSQNPRHKITKRGQNVTFRCDPISEHNRLYWYRQTLGQGPEFLTYFQNEAQLEKSRLLSDRFSAERPKGSFSTLEIQRTEQGDSAMYLCASSLGTNYNSPLHFGNGTRLTVT.